This passage covers 10 T cell receptor beta chains from one sample sequenced in a study of STAT3 mutations in large granular lymphocyte leukemia. Sequenced by immunoSEQ multiplex PCR; TCRdb stores in-frame clones only, minus some. The table shows several thousand clones, with about 89% occurring only once. Their antigen targets remain unknown. General study results and limits: At least one immunodominant TCR beta clonotype appeared in every T-cell large granular lymphocyte leukemia patient.

Material for sequencing was peripheral blood mononuclear cells. The origin of the receptors is a man aged 80 or over with T-cell large granular lymphocyte leukemia. Some clones in this sample may be carry-over from other donors' samples.

The J gene is TRBJ2-1, the V gene TRBV14; D is unresolved. This CDR3 comprises 16 residues. The germline V and J ends were trimmed by 5 bases and 2 bases, with 16 bases remaining between them. CDR1 is SGHDN and CDR2 is FVKESK in the germline V gene. Here the CDR3 DNA reads TGTGCCAGCAGCGATTCCCCCCTCCCTCCCTACAATGAGCAGTTCTTC. Translated: CASSDSPLPPYNEQFF.

This chain uses TRBV27 with TRBJ1-2; possible D gene TRBD1, 6 bases. Germline CDR1 is MNHEY and CDR2 is SMNVEV (reference sequence). V was shortened by 1 base and J by 8 bases, with 14 bases between the two germline ends. The length of the CDR3 is 14 residues. CDR3 nucleotides: TGTGCCAGCAGTTTATTCATGGGGGGCGACGGCTACACCTTC. It is translated as CASSLFMGGDGYTF.

This chain connects TRBV7-3 to TRBJ1-1, with TRBD1 matching over 9 bases. The germline gives CDR1 SGHTA, CDR2 FQGTGA. With 1 base clipped from V and 3 bases from J, the junction kept 15 bases outside the gene matches. The CDR3 covers 19 residues. CDR3 coding DNA: TGTGCCAGCAGCTTAAAGCCCCAATCAACAGGGGGCAGGTACACTGAAGCTTTCTTT. As protein: CASSLKPQSTGGRYTEAFF.

The chain links TRBV30 to TRBJ1-1; 7 bases align to TRBD1. Germline lookup yields CDR1 GTSNPN and CDR2 SVGIG (reference sequence). This CDR3 region has 12 residues. Trimming cost V 4 bases and J 6 bases; bases outside gene matches: 5. CDR3 protein: CAWNRDRPEAFF. CDR3 bases: TGTGCCTGGAACAGGGACAGACCTGAAGCTTTCTTT.

This clone was observed once. This chain joins TRBV27 and TRBJ1-6, with TRBD1 identical over 7 bases. CDR3 length: 15 residues. Germline CDR1 and CDR2: MNHEY and SMNVEV (reference sequence). V trimming: 2 bases; J trimming: 10 bases; junction bases outside the gene matches: 8. CDR3 sequence reads: CASSLRTGDRSPLHF. CDR3 DNA sequence: TGTGCCAGCAGTTTAAGAACAGGGGATCGCTCACCCCTCCACTTT.

The chain links TRBV2 to TRBJ1-2, with TRBD1 matching 7 bases. The J segment lost 0 bases and the V segment lost 9 bases, leaving 7 bases of the junction unmatched. The CDR3 consists of 14 residues. CDR1 is SNHLY and CDR2 is FYNNEI in the germline V gene. CDR3 sequence reads: CARTPGQSNYGYTF. The CDR3 bases are TGTGCCAGAACCCCGGGACAGTCTAACTATGGCTACACCTTC.

The V and J genes are TRBV5-6 and TRBJ1-1, with TRBD1 matching 7 bases. Per the germline V gene, CDR1 is SGHDT and CDR2 is YYEEEE. With V trimmed by 3 bases and J by 4 bases, 6 bases remained unmatched. This CDR3 is built from 14 residues. CDR3 in amino acids: CASSYRTGGTEAFF. The DNA of the CDR3 is TGTGCCAGCAGCTACCGGACAGGAGGCACTGAAGCTTTCTTT.

CDR3 in amino acids: CAWRQGVNEQYF. CDR3 nucleotides: TGTGCCTGGAGGCAGGGGGTGAACGAGCAGTACTTC. This rearrangement joins TRBV30 to TRBJ2-7; 7 nucleotides align to TRBD1. Germline V gene data show CDR1 as GTSNPN and CDR2 as SVGIG (reference sequence). V lost 3 bases and J lost 5; bases outside the gene matches: 4. This CDR3 has 12 residues.

The chain uses TRBV5-1 and TRBJ1-2; 8 nucleotides line up with TRBD1. The CDR3 length is 16 residues. The germline V gene has CDR1 SGHRS and CDR2 YFSETQ. V was pared by 7 bases and J by 14 bases, with 25 bases of the junction left unmatched. CDR3 DNA sequence: TGCGCCAGCTCTGAGGGGCTCCAGGGGGCGTACTTGAGGGGGACCTTC. Protein sequence: CASSEGLQGAYLRGTF.

This chain joins TRBV29-1 and TRBJ1-2; the D is unclear. This CDR3 has 12 residues. The germline V and J ends were trimmed by 2 bases and 8 bases, with 12 bases remaining between them. Germline V lookup: CDR1 SQVTM, CDR2 ANQGSEA. DNA for the CDR3: TGCAGCGTTGAATCCAGCGGCGGGGGCTACACCTTC. Its translation is CSVESSGGGYTF.